Each of the 32 T cell receptor beta chains below was sequenced from the same sample in a study of T cells in Graves' hyperthyroidism and ophthalmopathy. Template material for amplifying TCR beta CDR3 regions consisted of RNA transcripts. RT-PCR in the first round (using the HTBI primer set) targeted the TCR CDR3. TCRdb redid the calling of the multiplex PCR reads with MiXCR, one entry per CDR3 protein. The top ten clones hold about 73% of a sample with roughly 400,000 distinct CDR3 sequences, roughly 25% of them seen once. Sequenced material: blood. Receptor source: a man aged 45-65 years with Graves' hyperthyroidism.

The chain couples TRBV3-1 to TRBJ2-2; D remains ambiguous. Germline loops: CDR1 LGHDT, CDR2 YNNKEL (reference sequence). V dropped 2 bases and J dropped 13 bases, with 8 bases sitting between them. The length of the CDR3 is 11 residues. The CDR3 DNA follows: TGTGCCAGCAGCCAAAGGGAAAGGCTGTTTTTT. It codes for CASSQRERLFF.

The chain links TRBV11-3 to TRBJ2-1; 10 bases are shared with TRBD2. The CDR3 runs 15 residues. From germline, CDR1 is SGHNT and CDR2 YENEEA. J lost 7 bases, V lost 5 bases, and 8 bases had no gene match. Here the CDR3 reads CASSPLAGAFNEQFF. The CDR3 nucleotides are TGTGCCAGCAGCCCCCTAGCGGGAGCTTTTAATGAGCAGTTCTTC.

This sequence joins TRBV6-6 and TRBJ2-7; the D gene is possibly TRBD2 (5 bases). Germline-derived CDR1 and CDR2 are MNHNY and SVGAGI (reference sequence). Trimming removed 0 bases from V and 2 bases from J, with 11 bases in between. The CDR3 is 15 residues long. The CDR3 DNA is TGTGCCAGCAGTTACTCATGGCCTAGCACCTACGAGCAGTACTTC. This sequence encodes CASSYSWPSTYEQYF.

The chain is built from TRBV30 and TRBJ2-7; unclear D gene. Trimming left V 4 bases short and J 3 bases short, with 10 bases between. The CDR3 covers 12 residues. Germline CDR1 and CDR2: GTSNPN and SVGIG (reference sequence). CDR3 sequence: CAWKQTSYEQYF. CDR3 in DNA: TGTGCCTGGAAACAGACCAGCTACGAGCAGTACTTC.

At least ten counts were recorded for this clonotype. The genes are TRBV6-2 or TRBV6-3 and TRBJ2-1; 11 nucleotides align to TRBD2. V dropped 6 bases and J dropped 4; count of bases not matched to a gene: 5. The germline gives CDR1 MNHEY, CDR2 SVGEGT. The CDR3 spans 15 residues. CDR3 DNA sequence: TGTGCCAGCAGACCGCTAGCGGGAGGTTACAATGAGCAGTTCTTC. Protein sequence: CASRPLAGGYNEQFF.

There are many counts of this clonotype. The chain couples TRBV3-1 to TRBJ1-5; D is ambiguous. With 1 base removed from V and 1 base from J, the gap between germline ends came to 8 bases. This CDR3 has 15 amino acids. CDR1 is LGHDT and CDR2 is YNNKEL in the germline V gene (reference sequence). CDR3 sequence (DNA): TGTGCCAGCAGCCAAGGGATAGGAAGCAATCAGCCCCAGCATTTT. Protein: CASSQGIGSNQPQHF.

The chain employs TRBV12-5 and TRBJ2-5, with TRBD1 identical over 9 bases. The germline V gene encodes CDR1 LGHNT and CDR2 FRNRAP. CDR3 length equals 14 residues. V shed 4 bases and J 1 base; nucleotides not matched to a gene: 1. In DNA form, the CDR3 reads TGTGCTAGTGGTTCGACAGGGGGCCAAGAGACCCAGTACTTC. This codes for CASGSTGGQETQYF.

This chain uses TRBV19 with TRBJ1-2, with a weak D call TRBD1 (6 bases). V was shortened by 0 bases and J by 3 bases, with 11 bases between the two germline ends. The CDR3 length is 15 residues. Germline loops: CDR1 LNHDA, CDR2 SQIVND (reference sequence). The CDR3 DNA sequence: TGTGCCAGTAGTATAGATGTGGACAGCTACTATGGCTACACCTTC. This encodes CASSIDVDSYYGYTF.

Worth noting for this clonotype: A single base separates this from a much larger clone, so it may be a read error. J is TRBJ2-3 and V is TRBV13; possible D gene TRBD2, 6 bases. The V end lost 5 bases, the J end lost 3 bases, and 9 bases lay between the germline ends. Per the germline V gene, CDR1 is PRHDT and CDR2 is FYEKMQ (reference sequence). The CDR3 spans 13 residues. The CDR3 spells CASSRGTTDTQYF. In nucleotides, the CDR3 is TGTGCCAGCAGCCGCGGGACTACAGATACGCAGTATTTT.

This chain joins TRBV7-9 and TRBJ1-1; D is undetermined. The CDR3 sequence is 13 residues long. The ends were cut back, 0 bases at V and 5 bases at J, with 7 bases in the middle. Germline CDR1 and CDR2: SEHNR and FQNEAQ (reference sequence). The CDR3 sequence is CASSLAQRTEAFF. The CDR3 DNA sequence: TGTGCCAGCAGCTTAGCGCAACGGACTGAAGCTTTCTTT.

V gene TRBV18 combines with J gene TRBJ2-5; D may match TRBD1 or TRBD2 (5 bases each). The germline gives CDR1 KGHSH, CDR2 LQKENI. This CDR3 region has 13 residues. V lost 6 bases and J lost 3, with 11 bases in between. CDR3 sequence (DNA): TGTGCCAGCTCGGGACGGCTAGAAGAGACCCAGTACTTC. It translates to CASSGRLEETQYF.

This clonotype was counted ten times or more. This chain joins TRBV5-1 and TRBJ2-7; 10 bases are shared with TRBD2. The CDR3 extends over 15 amino acids. Trimming removed 4 bases from V and 1 base from J; junction bases left unmatched: 5. The germline gives CDR1 SGHRS, CDR2 YFSETQ. The CDR3 loop is CASSDGLAASYEQYF. The CDR3 DNA reads TGCGCCAGCAGCGACGGACTAGCGGCTTCCTACGAGCAGTACTTC. The entire variable domain, with the rest obtained from reference TRBV5-1 and TRBJ2-7, is as follows: KAGVTQTPRYLIKTRGQQVTLSCSPISGHRSVSWYQQTPGQGLQFLFEYFSETQRNKGNFPGRFSGRQFSNSRSEMNVSTLELGDSALYLCASSDGLAASYEQYFGPGTRLTVT.

In its sample, this clonotype was seen a few times. The chain recombines TRBV5-8 with TRBJ2-1; D unresolved. Per germline, CDR1 SGHTS and CDR2 YDEGEE. V was clipped by 0 bases and J by 7 bases, with 8 bases between them. The CDR3 loop spans 13 amino acids. The CDR3 bases are TGTGCCAGCAGCTTGGGTGTGGGGAATGAGCAGTTCTTC. It yields the protein CASSLGVGNEQFF.

The genes are TRBV28 and TRBJ2-1; no clear D gene. The V and J ends lost 6 bases and 5 bases respectively, with 11 bases between them. CDR3 length: 13 amino acids. Germline V gives CDR1 MDHEN, CDR2 SYDVKM. The CDR3 sequence is CASSSRLNNEQFF. For the CDR3, the DNA is TGTGCCAGCAGCTCCAGACTCAACAATGAGCAGTTCTTC.

This chain connects TRBV5-1 to TRBJ2-3, with 14 bases fitting TRBD2. In germline, CDR1 is SGHRS, CDR2 YFSETQ. The CDR3 length is 18 residues. Trimming took 5 bases from V and 4 from J; bases not matched to a gene: 12. DNA of the CDR3: TGCGCCAGCAGTGGGGGACTAGCGGGAGCGGGTCCCGCAGATACGCAGTATTTT. It yields the protein CASSGGLAGAGPADTQYF.

The chain joins TRBV12-5 to TRBJ2-7, with TRBD1 matching 7 bases. Germline CDR1 reads LGHNT; CDR2 reads FRNRAP. The CDR3 contains 13 residues. V lost 6 bases, J lost 6 bases, and 8 bases stayed unmatched. The CDR3 region has the DNA TGTGCTAGTGGAGCTCTACAGGGGACCGAGCAGTACTTC. This translates into CASGALQGTEQYF. The full variable domain, in which reference TRBV12-5 and TRBJ2-7 provide the parts outside the CDR3, is DARVTQTPRHKVTEMGQEVTMRCQPILGHNTVFWYRQTMMQGLELLAYFRNRAPLDDSGMPKDRFSAEMPDATLATLKIQPSEPRDSAVYFCASGALQGTEQYFGPGTRLTVT.

In nucleotides, the CDR3 is TGTGCCAGCAGATTACCAGGGTACACAACGAGGGAGCAGTACTTC. This codes for CASRLPGYTTREQYF. The V gene is TRBV28, the J gene TRBJ2-7, with D possibly matching TRBD1 (5 bases). Per germline, CDR1 MDHEN and CDR2 SYDVKM. CDR3 size: 15 residues. V was trimmed by 6 bases and J by 7 bases, leaving 22 bases between them.

The table lists this clonotype with many counts. The chain employs TRBV6-1 and TRBJ2-3, with TRBD1 matching over 9 bases. Trimming took 10 bases from V and 2 from J; bases not matched to a gene: 7. Germline CDR1 is MNHNS and CDR2 is SASEGT. The CDR3 is 14 amino acids. The CDR3 reads CATKQGAYTDTQYF. The CDR3 nucleotides are TGTGCCACAAAACAGGGGGCGTACACAGATACGCAGTATTTT.

CDR3 sequence: CASSYSAAGVVNNEQFF. The CDR3 coding sequence is TGTGCCAGCAGTTACTCCGCAGCGGGAGTAGTCAACAATGAGCAGTTCTTC. V is TRBV6-2 or TRBV6-3 and J is TRBJ2-1; 8 bases are shared with TRBD2. This CDR3 has 17 amino acids. After removal of 0 bases from V and 5 bases from J, the junction contained 9 bases not matched to a gene. Germline V gene lookup returns CDR1 MNHEY and CDR2 SVGEGT.

This chain uses TRBV27 with TRBJ2-1, with 11 bases fitting TRBD1. The CDR3 runs to 16 residues. V dropped 2 bases and J dropped 7; count of bases not matched to a gene: 7. Per the germline V gene, CDR1 is MNHEY and CDR2 is SMNVEV (reference sequence). The CDR3 DNA sequence: TGTGCCAGCAGTTTAACCGGGACAGGGGGTAAGAATGAGCAGTTCTTC. It codes for CASSLTGTGGKNEQFF.

This clonotype was counted ten times or more. The CDR3: CASSPGGRAETQYF. As DNA, the CDR3 is TGTGCCAGCAGCCCAGGGGGCAGGGCAGAGACCCAGTACTTC. J is TRBJ2-5 and V is TRBV7-3, with TRBD1 matching over 8 bases. With 5 bases clipped from V and 4 bases from J, the junction kept 6 bases outside the gene matches. Germline V gene data show CDR1 as SGHTA and CDR2 as FQGTGA. CDR3 length equals 14 residues. The complete variable domain, with remaining parts taken from reference TRBV7-3 and TRBJ2-5, reads GAGVSQTPSNKVTEKGKYVELRCDPISGHTALYWYRQSLGQGPEFLIYFQGTGAADDSGLPNDRFFAVRPEGSVSTLKIQRTERGDSAVYLCASSPGGRAETQYFGPGTRLLVL.

This clonotype was picked up many times. This chain joins TRBV18 and TRBJ2-5, with TRBD1 matching 9 bases. CDR1 is KGHSH, CDR2 LQKENI, per germline. The CDR3 totals 14 residues. Trimming cost V 6 bases and J 4 bases; bases outside gene matches: 6. CDR3 in amino acids: CASSLGQGRETQYF. CDR3 DNA sequence: TGTGCCAGCTCTCTAGGACAGGGGAGAGAGACCCAGTACTTC.

This sequence joins TRBV12-5 and TRBJ2-2, with 11 positions matching TRBD2. Germline values: CDR1 LGHNT, CDR2 FRNRAP. The length of the CDR3 is 17 residues. J was trimmed by 5 bases and V by 0 bases; bases with no gene match: 5. The CDR3 DNA reads TGTGCTAGTGGTTTGGTACTAGCGGGAGCGGGAACCGGGGAGCTGTTTTTT. Its protein product is CASGLVLAGAGTGELFF.

The chain is built from TRBV20-1 and TRBJ1-1; tentative D call: TRBD1 (6 bases). V shed 3 bases and J shed 3 bases, with 14 bases lying between them. CDR1 and CDR2 (germline): DFQATT, SNEGSKA (reference sequence). The CDR3 consists of 14 residues. CDR3 nucleotides: TGCAGTGCTAGGATACAGGGCAGTCACACTGAAGCTTTCTTT. Translated: CSARIQGSHTEAFF.

This clonotype occurred many times. CDR3 protein: CASSFSGSTYEQYF. Written as DNA, the CDR3 is TGTGCCAGCAGCTTCTCCGGGTCCACCTACGAGCAGTACTTC. This chain uses TRBV7-9 with TRBJ2-7; D gene uncertain. Trimming stripped 3 bases from V and 2 bases from J, with 11 bases between. This CDR3 is 14 amino acids long. Per germline, CDR1 SEHNR and CDR2 FQNEAQ (reference sequence).

There are a few counts of this clonotype. The rearrangement joins TRBV27 to TRBJ2-3, with 10 positions matching TRBD2. The trim removed 2 bases at V and 5 bases at J, leaving 7 bases unmatched. Germline V lookup: CDR1 MNHEY, CDR2 SMNVEV (reference sequence). The CDR3 consists of 16 residues. The CDR3 spells CASSLRAGGPLDTQYF. The CDR3 DNA reads TGTGCCAGCAGTTTAAGAGCGGGAGGGCCATTAGATACGCAGTATTTT.

This clonotype has only one observation. The rearrangement links TRBV10-3 to TRBJ2-7, with D perhaps matching TRBD1 (6 bases). CDR1 ENHRY and CDR2 SYGVKD come from the germline V gene. V lost 2 bases and J 0 bases, leaving 8 bases between the germline ends. This CDR3 has 14 residues. In nucleotides, the CDR3 is TGTGCCATCAGTGAGGAGGGGGTCTCCTACGAGCAGTACTTC. Translated, it gives CAISEEGVSYEQYF.

The sample holds many counts of this clonotype. The chain uses TRBV7-3 and TRBJ2-5; D is unclear. The CDR3 loop spans 14 amino acids. The germline V and J ends were trimmed by 2 bases and 2 bases, with 9 bases remaining between them. The germline CDR1 and CDR2 sequences are SGHTA and FQGTGA. The CDR3: CASSLYGQQETQYF. CDR3 sequence (DNA): TGTGCCAGCAGCTTATATGGGCAACAAGAGACCCAGTACTTC.

This rearrangement joins TRBV29-1 to TRBJ2-5; D could derive from TRBD1 or TRBD2 (5 bases each). The CDR3 has 12 amino acids. CDR1 is SQVTM, CDR2 ANQGSEA, per germline. The V end lost 7 bases, the J end lost 3 bases, and 12 bases lay between the germline ends. The CDR3, as DNA: TGCAGCGCCGAGGGACCGGAAGAGACCCAGTACTTC. It encodes CSAEGPEETQYF.

This clonotype was counted a single time. The chain carries TRBV19 and TRBJ2-5; 8 bases map to TRBD2. J was trimmed by 1 base and V by 3 bases; bases with no gene match: 4. The germline V gene encodes CDR1 LNHDA and CDR2 SQIVND (reference sequence). This CDR3 spans 15 amino acids. DNA for the CDR3: TGTGCCAGTAGTATGGCTAGCGGGCCCCAAGAGACCCAGTACTTC. Protein product: CASSMASGPQETQYF.

This clonotype has at least ten counts. This chain connects TRBV12-3 or TRBV12-4 to TRBJ2-5; no clear D gene. The CDR3 runs to 14 residues. The V gene lost 5 bases and the J gene lost 4 bases, with 14 bases spanning the gap. For the CDR3, the DNA is TGTGCCAGCAGTCCAAGGCTAGGTAGAGAGACCCAGTACTTC. Its protein is CASSPRLGRETQYF.

With regard to this clonotype: A much larger clonotype is one base distant, so this may be a read error. J is TRBJ2-1 and V is TRBV3-1; 9 bases agree with TRBD2. Per the germline V gene, CDR1 is LGHDT and CDR2 is YNNKEL (reference sequence). The CDR3 consists of 14 residues. Germline trimming cut 4 bases from V and 10 bases from J; bases unmatched to any gene: 8. The CDR3 loop is CASSRSGGRDEQFF. The CDR3 region has the DNA TGTGCCAGCAGCCGATCGGGCGGGAGGGACGAGCAGTTCTTC.